The rows below give T cell receptor beta chains drawn from one sample of a study of a mutant IDH1 vaccine in newly diagnosed glioma. Produced via immunoSEQ multiplex PCR; TCRdb's table is partial and in-frame only. The data contain 30,000 to 35,000 clones, more than 75% of them singletons. The antigens for these receptors are not known. This specimen was PBMCs, taken from a glioma patient whose treatment included an IDH1 peptide vaccine. The receptors come from a woman in her twenties or thirties with glioma. Each CDR3 is given with its conserved first and last residue. A D gene is named only where the DNA matches it firmly. Clone sizes are given selectively: once, few, many, or a class where the clone is expanded.

abundance	v_gene	j_gene	d_gene	CDR3aa	CDR3nt
.	TRBV29-1	TRBJ2-7	.	CSVGGGQFGEQYF	TGCAGCGTTGGTGGGGGGCAGTTCGGCGAGCAGTACTTC
.	TRBV5-4	TRBJ2-2	TRBD2	CASMGGNTGELFF	TGTGCCAGCATGGGGGGGAATACCGGGGAGCTGTTTTTT
.	TRBV29-1	TRBJ1-3	.	CSVRQLSGNTIYF	TGCAGCGTGAGACAGCTGAGTGGAAACACCATATATTTT
once	TRBV19	TRBJ1-1	.	CASSSEGGLTEAFF	TGTGCCAGTAGTTCCGAGGGGGGTTTAACTGAAGCTTTCTTT
.	TRBV10-3	TRBJ2-7	.	CAISVAERVHEQYF	TGTGCCATCAGTGTCGCCGAGAGGGTCCACGAGCAGTACTTC
.	TRBV2	TRBJ1-3	.	CASKSGRVVDTIYF	TGTGCCAGCAAGTCGGGCAGGGTGGTCGACACCATATATTTT
.	TRBV5-6	TRBJ2-3	TRBD2	CASSLTSGGRGDTQYF	TGTGCCAGCAGCCTTACTAGCGGGGGGCGCGGAGATACGCAGTATTTT
.	TRBV7-8	TRBJ2-1	.	CASSPDAWYEQFF	TGTGCCAGCTCCCCGGACGCATGGTATGAGCAGTTCTTC
.	TRBV7-2	TRBJ2-1	.	CASSYKTTSWLVTYNEQFF	TGTGCCAGCAGCTATAAAACGACGAGCTGGCTAGTGACCTACAATGAGCAGTTCTTC
few	TRBV6-1	TRBJ1-4	.	CASSQGGNEKLFF	TGTGCCAGCAGCCAAGGGGGGAATGAAAAACTGTTTTTT
.	TRBV13	TRBJ1-6	.	CASSPRGDNSPLHF	TGTGCCAGCAGCCCGCGGGGGGACAATTCACCCCTCCACTTT
.	TRBV5-6	TRBJ1-5	.	CASSLRTGSNQPQHF	TGTGCCAGCAGCTTGCGTACAGGCTCAAATCAGCCCCAGCATTTT
once	TRBV5-4	TRBJ2-2	.	CASSSDTNTGELFF	TGTGCCAGCAGCTCCGACACAAACACCGGGGAGCTGTTTTTT
.	TRBV5-1	TRBJ1-1	TRBD1	CASSTGQGGYTEAFF	TGCGCCAGCAGCACCGGACAGGGAGGGTACACTGAAGCTTTCTTT
.	TRBV9	TRBJ2-5	TRBD1	CASSVGQGKGQETQYF	TGTGCCAGCAGCGTAGGACAGGGGAAGGGCCAAGAGACCCAGTACTTC
.	TRBV5-1	TRBJ1-1	.	CASSQIELLNTEAFF	TGCGCCAGCAGCCAAATCGAGCTTTTGAACACTGAAGCTTTCTTT
.	TRBV5-1	TRBJ2-2	.	CASRRNGVDTGELFF	TGCGCCAGCAGGAGGAACGGGGTGGATACCGGGGAGCTGTTTTTT
.	TRBV10-3	TRBJ2-2	TRBD2	CATTGLAGGNTGELFF	TGTGCCACAACGGGACTAGCGGGGGGAAACACCGGGGAGCTGTTTTTT
.	TRBV19	TRBJ2-1	TRBD2	CASSVTSGGAGNEQFF	TGTGCCAGTAGTGTTACTAGCGGGGGGGCCGGGAATGAGCAGTTCTTC
.	TRBV30	TRBJ2-1	.	CAWTDSPYNEQFF	TGTGCCTGGACGGACAGCCCCTACAATGAGCAGTTCTTC
.	TRBV6-5	TRBJ1-1	.	CASSYSGEGAFF	TGTGCCAGCAGTTACTCGGGCGAGGGAGCTTTCTTT
once	TRBV7-2	TRBJ2-7	.	CASSFTPVSSYEQYF	TGTGCCAGCAGCTTCACCCCGGTTAGCTCCTACGAGCAGTACTTC
.	TRBV4-2	TRBJ2-1	.	CASSQAALQDNEQFF	TGTGCCAGCAGCCAAGCCGCACTTCAAGACAATGAGCAGTTCTTC
.	TRBV6-6	TRBJ1-1	TRBD1	CASSYRTGELNTEAFF	TGTGCCAGCAGTTACAGGACAGGAGAATTGAACACTGAAGCTTTCTTT
.	TRBV19	TRBJ2-7	TRBD2	CASSIGTSVHSYEQYF	TGTGCCAGTAGTATAGGGACTAGCGTACACTCCTACGAGCAGTACTTC
.	TRBV14	TRBJ2-3	.	CASSQVVLGTQYF	TGTGCCAGCAGCCAAGTAGTTCTGGGTACGCAGTATTTT
.	TRBV7-2	TRBJ1-1	TRBD1	CASSPNRGMNTEAFF	TGTGCCAGCAGCCCGAACAGGGGGATGAACACTGAAGCTTTCTTT
.	TRBV29-1	TRBJ2-7	.	CSVLLRGATYEQYF	TGCAGCGTCCTCTTGAGGGGGGCTACCTACGAGCAGTACTTC
.	TRBV7-7	TRBJ2-3	TRBD2	CASSLGLAGTGDTQYF	TGTGCCAGCAGCTTAGGACTAGCGGGGACCGGGGATACGCAGTATTTT
.	TRBV25-1	TRBJ2-5	TRBD2	CASSEWLAGVETQYF	TGTGCCAGCAGTGAATGGCTAGCGGGGGTGGAGACCCAGTACTTC
.	TRBV19	TRBJ1-6	.	CASSAVINNNSPLHF	TGTGCCAGTAGTGCCGTGATCAACAATAATTCACCCCTCCACTTT
.	TRBV11-2	TRBJ2-7	.	CASSRDRSTYEQYF	TGTGCCAGCAGCCGCGACAGGTCCACCTACGAGCAGTACTTC
.	TRBV18	TRBJ1-2	TRBD1	CASSPGQGAFYGYTF	TGTGCCAGCTCCCCGGGACAGGGTGCGTTCTATGGCTACACCTTC
.	TRBV11-2	TRBJ1-2	TRBD1	CASSLGTGGRGYTF	TGTGCCAGCAGCTTAGGAACAGGGGGCCGAGGCTACACCTTC
once	TRBV7-9	TRBJ1-2	.	CASSSRESEAYGYTF	TGTGCCAGCAGCTCAAGGGAGTCGGAAGCCTATGGCTACACCTTC
.	TRBV13	TRBJ2-7	.	CASSPHPQKSYEQYF	TGTGCCAGCAGCCCCCACCCACAGAAATCCTACGAGCAGTACTTC
once	TRBV6-5	TRBJ2-2	.	CASSYSGTANTGELFF	TGTGCCAGCAGTTACTCGGGGACGGCTAACACCGGGGAGCTGTTTTTT
.	TRBV7-2	TRBJ2-5	.	CASTPWGGAVETQYF	TGTGCCAGCACCCCCTGGGGGGGGGCGGTGGAGACCCAGTACTTC
medium-sized	TRBV11-2	TRBJ2-3	TRBD1	CASSLETGGASDTQYF	TGTGCCAGCAGCTTAGAAACAGGGGGCGCATCAGATACGCAGTATTTT
.	TRBV6-1	TRBJ2-7	.	CASSEHNGGIGRTYEQYF	TGTGCCAGCAGTGAACACAATGGGGGCATTGGACGGACCTACGAGCAGTACTTC
once	TRBV19	TRBJ1-2	TRBD1	CASSIAGTGFYGYTF	TGTGCCAGTAGTATCGCGGGGACAGGATTCTATGGCTACACCTTC
.	TRBV29-1	TRBJ1-1	.	CSVAQTRDGAFF	TGCAGCGTTGCCCAAACACGAGACGGTGCTTTCTTT
.	TRBV5-5	TRBJ2-5	.	CASSLDWNQETQYF	TGTGCCAGCAGCTTGGACTGGAATCAAGAGACCCAGTACTTC
.	TRBV7-9	TRBJ2-3	TRBD2	CASSLARLAADTQYF	TGTGCCAGCAGCTTAGCTCGGCTAGCGGCAGATACGCAGTATTTT
.	TRBV5-6	TRBJ1-1	.	CASSSRGAVGEAFF	TGTGCCAGCAGCTCTCGCGGTGCGGTTGGTGAAGCTTTCTTT
.	TRBV5-4	TRBJ1-1	.	CASSPPRGDEAFF	TGTGCCAGCAGTCCCCCGAGGGGGGATGAAGCTTTCTTT
.	TRBV27	TRBJ2-6	TRBD1	CASTSLRGLPPGANVLTF	TGTGCCAGCACATCCCTGAGGGGGCTCCCCCCTGGGGCCAACGTCCTGACTTTC
.	TRBV2	TRBJ1-2	.	CASSEYGLNYGYTF	TGTGCCAGCAGTGAATACGGGCTCAACTATGGCTACACCTTC
.	TRBV5-1	TRBJ2-3	.	CASSAATGTDTQYF	TGCGCCAGCAGCGCCGCTACGGGCACAGATACGCAGTATTTT
once	TRBV13	TRBJ2-7	TRBD1	CASSLGGQGGSYEQYF	TGTGCCAGCAGCTTGGGGGGACAGGGGGGGTCCTACGAGCAGTACTTC
.	TRBV19	TRBJ2-7	.	CASSPYGISYEQYF	TGTGCCAGTAGTCCCTACGGCATATCCTACGAGCAGTACTTC
.	TRBV11-1	TRBJ2-5	.	CASTPEGQETQYF	TGTGCCAGCACCCCCGAGGGCCAAGAGACCCAGTACTTC
.	TRBV7-6	TRBJ2-5	.	CASSLAGVLETQYF	TGTGCCAGCAGCTTAGCGGGGGTTCTAGAGACCCAGTACTTC
.	TRBV7-6	TRBJ1-6	TRBD1	CASSSGQGNNSPLHF	TGTGCCAGCAGCTCCGGACAGGGGAATAATTCACCCCTCCACTTT
.	TRBV19	TRBJ2-1	.	CASSISGAAYYNNEQFF	TGTGCCAGTAGTATAAGTGGGGCAGCTTACTATAACAATGAGCAGTTCTTC
.	TRBV7-2	TRBJ2-5	.	CASSLELVRETQYF	TGTGCCAGCAGCTTAGAGTTGGTGAGGGAGACCCAGTACTTC